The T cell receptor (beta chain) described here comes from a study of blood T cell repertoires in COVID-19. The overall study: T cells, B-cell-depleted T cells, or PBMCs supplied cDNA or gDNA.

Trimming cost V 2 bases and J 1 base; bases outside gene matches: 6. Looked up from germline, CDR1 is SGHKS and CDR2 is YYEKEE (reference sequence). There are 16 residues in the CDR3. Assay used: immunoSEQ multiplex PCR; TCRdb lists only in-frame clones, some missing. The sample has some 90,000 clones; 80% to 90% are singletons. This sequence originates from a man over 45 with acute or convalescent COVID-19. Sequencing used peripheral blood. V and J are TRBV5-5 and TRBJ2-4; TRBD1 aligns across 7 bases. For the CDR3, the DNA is TGTGCCAGCAGCTTCGAACAGGGGATGGCCAAAAACATTCAGTACTTC. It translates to CASSFEQGMAKNIQYF. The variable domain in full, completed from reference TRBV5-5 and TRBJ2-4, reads DAGVTQSPTHLIKTRGQQVTLRCSPISGHKSVSWYQQVLGQGPQFIFQYYEKEERGRGNFPDRFSARQFPNYSSELNVNALLLGDSALYLCASSFEQGMAKNIQYFGAGTRLSVL.